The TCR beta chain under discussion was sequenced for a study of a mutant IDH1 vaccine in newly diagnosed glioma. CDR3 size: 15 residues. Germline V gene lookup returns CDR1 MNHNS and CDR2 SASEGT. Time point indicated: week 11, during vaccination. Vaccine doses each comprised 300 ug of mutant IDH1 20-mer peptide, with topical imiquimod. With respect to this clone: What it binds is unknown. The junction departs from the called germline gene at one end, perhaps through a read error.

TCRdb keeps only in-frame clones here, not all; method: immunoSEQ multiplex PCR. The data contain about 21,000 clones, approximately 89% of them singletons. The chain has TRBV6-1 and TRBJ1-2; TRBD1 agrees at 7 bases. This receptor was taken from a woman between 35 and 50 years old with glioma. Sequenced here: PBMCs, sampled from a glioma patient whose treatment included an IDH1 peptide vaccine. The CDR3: CASSEGGTANYGYTF. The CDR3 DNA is TGTGCCAGCAGCGAAGGGGGGACAGCTAACTATGGCTACACCTTC.